The 20 T cell receptor beta chains given below trace back to one sample, sequenced in a study of blood T cell repertoires in COVID-19. Produced via immunoSEQ multiplex PCR; TCRdb's table is partial and in-frame only. The repertoire holds about 270,000 clones, with 75% to 90% as singletons. Material for sequencing was PBMCs or T cells enriched from blood (not recorded which). These receptors were collected from a woman under 30 who had recovered from COVID-19.

The chain links TRBV2 to TRBJ1-3, with D uncertain. V was cut by 2 bases and J by 1 base, with 6 bases left in between. The CDR3 is 14 amino acids. In germline, CDR1 is SNHLY, CDR2 FYNNEI. Here the CDR3 DNA reads TGTGCCAGCAGTGAAACGGGGTCTGGAAACACCATATATTTT. As protein: CASSETGSGNTIYF.

The rearrangement joins TRBV3-1 (or the pseudogene TRBV3-2) to TRBJ1-1; TRBD1 might be the D (6 bases). CDR1 is LGHDT and CDR2 is YNNKEL in the germline V gene (reference sequence). The CDR3 covers 15 residues. With 5 bases removed from V and 2 bases from J, the gap between germline ends came to 15 bases. Here the CDR3 reads CASSLRTATNTEAFF. In DNA form, the CDR3 reads TGTGCCAGCAGCTTACGGACAGCTACTAACACTGAAGCTTTCTTT.

The chain has TRBV6-5 and TRBJ2-7, with 7 bases that match TRBD1. CDR1 and CDR2 from the germline V gene are MNHEY and SVGAGI. This CDR3 is built from 14 residues. The junction had 9 bases not matched to a gene; V was cut back by 8 bases and J by 2 bases. The CDR3 region is CASRVRGQPYEQYF. The DNA for the CDR3 is TGTGCCAGCCGAGTAAGGGGACAGCCCTACGAGCAGTACTTC.

The V and J genes are TRBV19 and TRBJ1-1, with 7 bases lining up with TRBD1. Unmatched junction bases numbered 7, after V lost 6 bases and J lost 3 bases. The CDR3 contains 14 residues. The germline CDR1 and CDR2 sequences are LNHDA and SQIVND (reference sequence). CDR3 in DNA: TGTGCCAGTAGGAGGGATCAGGGGGACACTGAAGCTTTCTTT. Translation: CASRRDQGDTEAFF.

The chain carries TRBV7-8 and TRBJ2-3; possible D gene TRBD1, 5 bases. This CDR3 region has 16 residues. V was clipped by 4 bases and J by 6 bases, with 20 bases between them. Per the germline V gene, CDR1 is SGHVS and CDR2 is FQNEAQ. The CDR3: CASSYAWGNQLDTQYF. The CDR3 coding sequence is TGTGCCAGCAGCTACGCCTGGGGCAATCAGTTGGATACGCAGTATTTT.

J is TRBJ2-7 and V is TRBV9; TRBD2 matches at 8 bases. Germline assignment: CDR1 SGDLS and CDR2 YYNGEE. The CDR3 is 17 amino acids. V dropped 4 bases and J dropped 5; count of bases not matched to a gene: 17. The CDR3 here is CASSPIMIPGGPNEQYF. CDR3 DNA: TGTGCCAGCAGCCCCATCATGATTCCGGGGGGGCCCAACGAGCAGTACTTC.

The chain employs TRBV21-1 and TRBJ2-7; TRBD2 was called by the table and not checked on the DNA. TRBV21-1 is marked as a pseudogene. The CDR3 covers 15 residues. The CDR3 sequence is CASSQWGGPNYEQYF. The CDR3 bases are TGTGCCAGCAGCCAATGGGGAGGGCCTAACTACGAGCAGTACTTC.

The chain recombines TRBV20-1 with TRBJ1-1; the match to TRBD1 covers 8 bases. The CDR3 contains 18 residues. The germline CDR1 and CDR2 sequences are DFQATT and SNEGSKA (reference sequence). Unmatched junction bases numbered 18, after V lost 3 bases and J lost 3 bases. CDR3 region: CSASRFAGGHPLDTEAFF. The CDR3 DNA sequence: TGCAGTGCTAGTAGATTTGCAGGGGGCCACCCTTTGGACACTGAAGCTTTCTTT.

Only a few counts were recorded for this clone. The chain links TRBV18 to TRBJ2-7; 9 bases match TRBD1. The CDR3 consists of 15 residues. Germline V gives CDR1 KGHSH, CDR2 LQKENI. After removal of 4 bases from V and 0 bases from J, the junction contained 4 bases not matched to a gene. The CDR3 DNA reads TGTGCCAGCTCACACGACAGGGGGGACTCCTACGAGCAGTACTTC. Translated, it gives CASSHDRGDSYEQYF.

The chain joins TRBV2 to TRBJ1-1, with D possibly being TRBD1 (5 bases). Germline-derived CDR1 and CDR2 are SNHLY and FYNNEI. The CDR3 has 15 residues. V lost 2 bases and J lost 1, with 11 bases in between. The DNA for the CDR3 is TGTGCCAGCAGTGAATTGGGGGGTTCGAACACTGAAGCTTTCTTT. This sequence encodes CASSELGGSNTEAFF.

As for this clone: The sample holds other DNA sequences that translate to the same CDR3. The chain is built from TRBV3-1 (or the pseudogene TRBV3-2) and TRBJ1-1; D call uncertain. Per the germline V gene, CDR1 is LGHDT and CDR2 is YNNKEL (reference sequence). This CDR3 is built from 12 residues. V was shortened by 4 bases and J by 5 bases, with 8 bases between the two germline ends. CDR3 in DNA: TGTGCCAGCAGCCCTTCGGGGACTGAAGCTTTCTTT. Translating gives CASSPSGTEAFF.

V and J are TRBV13 and TRBJ2-5; a possible D gene is TRBD2 (6 bases). The germline gives CDR1 PRHDT, CDR2 FYEKMQ (reference sequence). V was trimmed by 3 bases and J by 0 bases, leaving 17 bases between them. There are 17 residues in the CDR3. The CDR3, as DNA: TGTGCCAGCAGCTTCCTACTCGGGCCTAGCGACCAAGAGACCCAGTACTTC. As protein: CASSFLLGPSDQETQYF.

V is TRBV7-3 and J is TRBJ2-1, with TRBD2 identical over 12 bases. Losses at the gene ends were 0 bases for V and 8 bases for J; bases not matched to a gene: 5. The CDR3 consists of 16 residues. The germline V gene has CDR1 SGHTA and CDR2 FQGTGA. The CDR3 DNA is TGTGCCAGCAGCTTAACGCTAGCGGGGGGGCCCTATGAGCAGTTCTTC. This encodes CASSLTLAGGPYEQFF.

The chain joins TRBV10-2 to TRBJ2-1; 8 nucleotides agree with TRBD1. The CDR3 is 14 residues long. The germline V gene encodes CDR1 WSHSY and CDR2 SAAADI. The trim removed 7 bases at V and 5 bases at J, leaving 7 bases unmatched. The CDR3 loop reads CASTRQGWDNEQFF. The CDR3 bases are TGCGCCAGCACGAGACAGGGGTGGGACAATGAGCAGTTCTTC.

J is TRBJ2-5 and V is TRBV3-1 (or the pseudogene TRBV3-2); the D is unclear. Deletions cut 1 base from V and 5 bases from J, with 14 bases between. CDR1 is LGHDT and CDR2 is YNNKEL in the germline V gene (reference sequence). This CDR3 contains 15 residues. Here the CDR3 DNA reads TGTGCCAGCAGCCAAGGGGCAACCAGTTGGGAGACCCAGTACTTC. It yields the protein CASSQGATSWETQYF.

This chain's CDR3 is CASSLERGDFTDTQYF. As DNA, the CDR3 is TGTGCCAGCAGCCTCGAACGGGGAGATTTCACAGATACGCAGTATTTT. The V gene is TRBV7-8, the J gene TRBJ2-3; D might be TRBD2 (5 bases). Germline V gene data show CDR1 as SGHVS and CDR2 as FQNEAQ. The V and J ends lost 5 bases and 2 bases respectively, with 17 bases between them. There are 16 residues in the CDR3.

This clone was observed once. The chain has TRBV6-5 and TRBJ1-5, with TRBD1 matching 8 bases. With V trimmed by 3 bases and J by 5 bases, 3 bases remained unmatched. This CDR3 has 14 residues. Per germline, CDR1 MNHEY and CDR2 SVGAGI. The CDR3 loop reads CASSYQGADQPQHF. CDR3 bases: TGTGCCAGCAGTTATCAGGGGGCCGATCAGCCCCAGCATTTT.

This clone was detected only once. The genes are TRBV11-1 and TRBJ2-2, with D tentatively TRBD2 (6 bases). Trimming removed 6 bases at V and 9 bases at J, with 23 bases between. CDR3 length: 16 residues. CDR1 is SGHAT and CDR2 is FQDESV in the germline V gene (reference sequence). The CDR3 loop is CASSPDIGLSKRELFF. In DNA, the CDR3 is TGTGCCAGCAGTCCAGATATTGGACTAAGTAAACGGGAGCTGTTTTTT.

The gene calls are TRBV4-1 and TRBJ1-4; 7 nucleotides agree with TRBD1. The CDR3 extends over 18 amino acids. Germline-derived CDR1 and CDR2 are MGHRA and YSYEKL. The trim removed 4 bases at V and 0 bases at J, leaving 11 bases unmatched. CDR3 nucleotides: TGCGCCAGCAGCCGACCCCGGGACAGAATATCAACTAATGAAAAACTGTTTTTT. Amino acids: CASSRPRDRISTNEKLFF.

V is TRBV2 and J is TRBJ1-1; no clear D gene. This CDR3 contains 13 residues. CDR1 and CDR2 (germline): SNHLY, FYNNEI. Trimming stripped 6 bases from V and 1 base from J, with 9 bases between. CDR3 residues: CASSATANTEAFF. The CDR3 DNA reads as TGTGCCAGCAGCGCTACAGCGAACACTGAAGCTTTCTTT.